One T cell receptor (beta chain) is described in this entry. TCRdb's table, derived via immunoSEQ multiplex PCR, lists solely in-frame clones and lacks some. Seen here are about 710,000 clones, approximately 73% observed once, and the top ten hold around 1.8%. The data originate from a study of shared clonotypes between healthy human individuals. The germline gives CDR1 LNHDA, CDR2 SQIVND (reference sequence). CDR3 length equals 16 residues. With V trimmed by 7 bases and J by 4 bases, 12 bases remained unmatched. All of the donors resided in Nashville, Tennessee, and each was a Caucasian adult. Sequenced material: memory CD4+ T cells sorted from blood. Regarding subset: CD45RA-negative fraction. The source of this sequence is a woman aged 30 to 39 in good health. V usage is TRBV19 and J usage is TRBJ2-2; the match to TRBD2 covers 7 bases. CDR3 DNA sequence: TGTGCCAGTATTAAAGCGGGAACGGCGGGCACCGGGGAGCTGTTTTTT. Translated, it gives CASIKAGTAGTGELFF.